A selection of T cell receptor beta chains follows, all from one sample in a study of blood T cell repertoires in COVID-19. TCRdb's copy holds only in-frame clones and misses some; the assay was immunoSEQ multiplex PCR. The sample contains roughly 300,000 clones, more than 90% of which appear only once. The sequencing sample was made of PBMCs or T cells enriched from blood (not recorded which). Receptor source: a woman under 40 who had recovered from COVID-19. CDR3s include the opening cysteine and the closing phenylalanine or tryptophan. Each record gives: D gene, CDR3 length, J gene, V gene, clone size, CDR3 protein, CDR3 DNA. The D gene is left open where the match is weak. Expanded clones get a size class; other rows say once, few or many, or leave the size out.

d_gene: -
len: 15
j_gene: TRBJ2-7
v_gene: TRBV9
abundance: -
CDR3aa: CASSVGAGATYEQYF
CDR3nt: TGTGCCAGCAGCGTAGGGGCGGGGGCGACCTACGAGCAGTACTTC

d_gene: TRBD2
len: 17
j_gene: TRBJ2-5
v_gene: TRBV4-3
abundance: once
CDR3aa: CASSQELAGAYQETQYF
CDR3nt: TGCGCCAGCAGCCAAGAACTAGCGGGGGCTTACCAAGAGACCCAGTACTTC

d_gene: -
len: 17
j_gene: TRBJ1-1
v_gene: TRBV7-9
abundance: -
CDR3aa: CASSPAGLILMNTEAFF
CDR3nt: TGTGCCAGCAGCCCCGCGGGCCTAATCTTAATGAACACTGAAGCTTTCTTT

d_gene: TRBD1
len: 15
j_gene: TRBJ1-2
v_gene: TRBV6-5
abundance: -
CDR3aa: CASRSPGQGYHGYTF
CDR3nt: TGTGCCAGCAGGTCTCCGGGACAGGGATATCACGGCTACACCTTC

d_gene: -
len: 14
j_gene: TRBJ2-3
v_gene: TRBV7-2
abundance: -
CDR3aa: CASSLNWQADTQYF
CDR3nt: TGTGCCAGCAGCTTAAACTGGCAGGCAGATACGCAGTATTTT

d_gene: -
len: 14
j_gene: TRBJ1-1
v_gene: TRBV5-1
abundance: -
CDR3aa: CASSLGTGNTEAFF
CDR3nt: TGCGCCAGCAGCTTGGGTACAGGGAACACTGAAGCTTTCTTT

d_gene: TRBD2
len: 18
j_gene: TRBJ2-1
v_gene: TRBV7-9
abundance: -
CDR3aa: CASSDGTSGRGSYNEQFF
CDR3nt: TGTGCCAGCAGCGACGGGACTAGCGGGAGAGGCTCCTACAATGAGCAGTTCTTC

d_gene: TRBD1
len: 13
j_gene: TRBJ1-4
v_gene: TRBV27
abundance: -
CDR3aa: CASSLDRGEKLFF
CDR3nt: TGTGCCAGCAGTCTCGACAGGGGTGAAAAACTGTTTTTT

d_gene: TRBD1
len: 15
j_gene: TRBJ2-3
v_gene: TRBV19
abundance: few
CDR3aa: CASSSPSTGGYTQYF
CDR3nt: TGTGCCAGTAGTAGCCCTTCGACAGGGGGGTATACGCAGTATTTT

d_gene: -
len: 14
j_gene: TRBJ2-5
v_gene: TRBV28
abundance: -
CDR3aa: CASSAPDRQETQYF
CDR3nt: TGTGCCAGCAGTGCCCCGGACAGACAAGAGACCCAGTACTTC

d_gene: TRBD2
len: 18
j_gene: TRBJ2-3
v_gene: TRBV29-1
abundance: -
CDR3aa: CSGLGLAGPSPGTDTQYF
CDR3nt: TGCAGCGGCCTGGGACTAGCGGGCCCCTCCCCGGGCACAGATACGCAGTATTTT

d_gene: -
len: 15
j_gene: TRBJ2-5
v_gene: TRBV5-5
abundance: -
CDR3aa: CASSLNVMLQETQYF
CDR3nt: TGTGCCAGCAGCTTGAATGTAATGCTACAAGAGACCCAGTACTTC

d_gene: -
len: 13
j_gene: TRBJ1-6
v_gene: TRBV30
abundance: once
CDR3aa: CAWSVRVDSPLHF
CDR3nt: TGTGCCTGGAGTGTACGGGTTGATTCACCCCTCCACTTT

d_gene: -
len: 13
j_gene: TRBJ1-1
v_gene: TRBV24-1
abundance: -
CDR3aa: CATSDSSGTEAFF
CDR3nt: TGTGCCACCAGTGATTCCTCCGGGACAGAAGCTTTCTTT

d_gene: -
len: 16
j_gene: TRBJ1-3
v_gene: TRBV19
abundance: once
CDR3aa: CASITSGLPSGNTIYF
CDR3nt: TGTGCCAGTATTACCTCCGGACTCCCATCTGGAAACACCATATATTTT

d_gene: -
len: 16
j_gene: TRBJ2-1
v_gene: TRBV5-5
abundance: -
CDR3aa: CASSLLISGGIMEQFF
CDR3nt: TGTGCCAGCAGCTTGCTGATTAGCGGCGGTATTATGGAGCAGTTCTTC

d_gene: TRBD1
len: 14
j_gene: TRBJ1-1
v_gene: TRBV10-2
abundance: -
CDR3aa: CASREQGSYTEAFF
CDR3nt: TGCGCCAGCAGGGAACAGGGGTCGTACACTGAAGCTTTCTTT

d_gene: TRBD1
len: 15
j_gene: TRBJ2-7
v_gene: TRBV14
abundance: -
CDR3aa: CASSHPGQGKIEQYF
CDR3nt: TGTGCCAGCAGCCACCCGGGACAGGGTAAGATCGAGCAGTACTTC

d_gene: -
len: 14
j_gene: TRBJ1-1
v_gene: TRBV7-9
abundance: -
CDR3aa: CASSPRGGLNEAFF
CDR3nt: TGTGCCAGCAGCCCGCGGGGAGGGCTGAATGAAGCTTTCTTT

d_gene: TRBD2
len: 15
j_gene: TRBJ2-3
v_gene: TRBV7-9
abundance: -
CDR3aa: CAGQPSGGSTDTQYF
CDR3nt: TGTGCCGGACAACCCAGCGGGGGCAGCACAGATACGCAGTATTTT

d_gene: -
len: 14
j_gene: TRBJ2-1
v_gene: TRBV19
abundance: -
CDR3aa: CASSIEGAANEQFF
CDR3nt: TGTGCCAGTAGTATAGAGGGAGCGGCCAATGAGCAGTTCTTC

d_gene: -
len: 14
j_gene: TRBJ2-2
v_gene: TRBV7-3
abundance: -
CDR3aa: CASSLSTVDGELFF
CDR3nt: TGTGCCAGCAGCTTAAGTACGGTCGACGGGGAGCTGTTTTTT

d_gene: TRBD1
len: 14
j_gene: TRBJ1-1
v_gene: TRBV28
abundance: -
CDR3aa: CASRRTGVGTEAFF
CDR3nt: TGTGCCAGCAGGAGGACAGGGGTGGGTACTGAAGCTTTCTTT

d_gene: -
len: 15
j_gene: TRBJ1-1
v_gene: TRBV2
abundance: -
CDR3aa: CASSEQDSRNTEAFF
CDR3nt: TGTGCCAGCAGTGAACAGGACAGCCGGAACACTGAAGCTTTCTTT

d_gene: TRBD1
len: 14
j_gene: TRBJ1-2
v_gene: TRBV2
abundance: -
CDR3aa: CASRQGAGGYGYTF
CDR3nt: TGTGCCAGCCGACAGGGGGCCGGTGGCTATGGCTACACCTTC

d_gene: TRBD1
len: 15
j_gene: TRBJ1-2
v_gene: TRBV18
abundance: -
CDR3aa: CASSPRQGDNYGYTF
CDR3nt: TGTGCCAGCTCACCAAGGCAGGGGGATAACTATGGCTACACCTTC

d_gene: TRBD1
len: 17
j_gene: TRBJ2-6
v_gene: TRBV19
abundance: -
CDR3aa: CASSPTGVGSGANVLTF
CDR3nt: TGTGCCAGTAGCCCCACAGGGGTCGGTTCTGGGGCCAACGTCCTGACTTTC

d_gene: TRBD1
len: 14
j_gene: TRBJ1-1
v_gene: TRBV5-5
abundance: -
CDR3aa: CASSLPGGLTEAFF
CDR3nt: TGTGCCAGCAGCTTGCCAGGGGGCCTCACTGAAGCTTTCTTT

d_gene: -
len: 16
j_gene: TRBJ1-4
v_gene: TRBV5-1
abundance: -
CDR3aa: CASSLAQPGSNEKLFF
CDR3nt: TGCGCCAGCAGCTTGGCTCAGCCCGGGTCTAATGAAAAACTGTTTTTT

d_gene: -
len: 15
j_gene: TRBJ1-5
v_gene: TRBV28
abundance: -
CDR3aa: CATPKFRGQQQPQHF
CDR3nt: TGTGCCACTCCGAAATTCCGTGGACAGCAGCAGCCCCAGCATTTT

d_gene: TRBD1
len: 16
j_gene: TRBJ2-1
v_gene: TRBV18
abundance: -
CDR3aa: CASSPSWGTGVNEQFF
CDR3nt: TGTGCCAGCTCCCCCTCCTGGGGGACAGGGGTAAATGAGCAGTTCTTC

d_gene: -
len: 14
j_gene: TRBJ1-3
v_gene: TRBV28
abundance: once
CDR3aa: CASRSNGGGDTIYF
CDR3nt: TGTGCCAGCAGAAGTAACGGCGGGGGGGACACCATATATTTT

d_gene: -
len: 13
j_gene: TRBJ2-3
v_gene: TRBV11-3
abundance: -
CDR3aa: CASSSTSQPTQYF
CDR3nt: TGTGCCAGCAGTTCCACTAGTCAACCTACGCAGTATTTT

d_gene: TRBD1
len: 13
j_gene: TRBJ1-2
v_gene: TRBV6-5
abundance: -
CDR3aa: CASSPGQGFGYTF
CDR3nt: TGTGCCAGCAGCCCGGGACAGGGTTTCGGCTACACCTTC

d_gene: -
len: 12
j_gene: TRBJ2-1
v_gene: TRBV2
abundance: -
CDR3aa: CASSLERKEQFF
CDR3nt: TGTGCCAGCAGTCTTGAGCGGAAAGAGCAGTTCTTC

d_gene: TRBD1
len: 15
j_gene: TRBJ1-4
v_gene: TRBV25-1
abundance: -
CDR3aa: CASSEGTGPGEKLFF
CDR3nt: TGTGCCAGCAGTGAAGGGACAGGCCCCGGTGAAAAACTGTTTTTT

d_gene: TRBD1
len: 15
j_gene: TRBJ2-7
v_gene: TRBV6-5
abundance: -
CDR3aa: CASSYRGTGGAEQYF
CDR3nt: TGTGCCAGCAGTTACCGGGGGACAGGGGGCGCCGAGCAGTACTTC

d_gene: -
len: 13
j_gene: TRBJ2-1
v_gene: TRBV7-9
abundance: -
CDR3aa: CASSSSVYNEQFF
CDR3nt: TGTGCCAGCAGCTCTAGCGTTTACAATGAGCAGTTCTTC

d_gene: TRBD1
len: 15
j_gene: TRBJ2-1
v_gene: TRBV2
abundance: -
CDR3aa: CASRKQGAFYNEQFF
CDR3nt: TGTGCCAGCAGGAAACAGGGGGCCTTCTACAATGAGCAGTTCTTC

d_gene: TRBD2
len: 15
j_gene: TRBJ2-3
v_gene: TRBV6-5
abundance: -
CDR3aa: CASRPGLALGDTQYF
CDR3nt: TGTGCCAGCAGGCCGGGACTAGCGCTGGGAGATACGCAGTATTTT

d_gene: -
len: 16
j_gene: TRBJ2-5
v_gene: TRBV28
abundance: -
CDR3aa: CASSLVRSINQETQYF
CDR3nt: TGTGCCAGCAGTTTAGTTAGGAGTATTAACCAAGAGACCCAGTACTTC